A selection of T cell receptor beta chains follows, all from one sample in a study of cytomegalovirus exposure and HLA in healthy donors. Data came from immunoSEQ multiplex PCR; TCRdb stores just in-frame clones and leaves some out. This sample yields about 160,000 clones, of which less than 85% are seen a single time; 1% belongs to the top ten. The sequenced sample was PBMCs. Every receptor here comes from a boy aged 2-9 years in good health and CMV-seronegative. Both conserved end residues are part of each CDR3. The D gene is left open where the match is weak. Only some rows state a clone size, as once, few, many or a class for expanded clones.

TGCGCCAGCAGCCAAGATGTCGCAGGCTGGGACTATGGCTACACCTTC,CASSQDVAGWDYGYTF,few,TRBV4-1,NA,16,TRBJ1-2
TGTGCCAGCAGCTCCGGACTAGCGGGAAGGCCAGATACGCAGTATTTT,CASSSGLAGRPDTQYF,once,TRBV5-4,TRBD2,16,TRBJ2-3
TGTGCCAGCATGGCAGGGGGCGATGGCTACACCTTC,CASMAGGDGYTF,NA,TRBV2,TRBD1,12,TRBJ1-2
TGTGCCAGCAGCTTAGACAGACAAGAGACCCAGTACTTC,CASSLDRQETQYF,NA,TRBV7-2,NA,13,TRBJ2-5
TGTGCCAGCAGCGGGAATGAACGGGGGGGTTCCTACAATGAGCAGTTCTTC,CASSGNERGGSYNEQFF,NA,TRBV9,TRBD2,17,TRBJ2-1
TGTGCCGGCCAGGGGGACACTGAAGCTTTCTTT,CAGQGDTEAFF,NA,TRBV6-1,TRBD1,11,TRBJ1-1
TGTGCCATCAGTGCCAGGGAAAATTCACCCCTCCACTTT,CAISARENSPLHF,few,TRBV10-3,NA,13,TRBJ1-6
TGTGCCAGCAGTTCCATGGAGGGTTCGGCAGAGACCCAGTACTTC,CASSSMEGSAETQYF,NA,TRBV28,NA,15,TRBJ2-5
TGTGCCATCAGTACGGGGATTGAGGAAAAACTGTTTTTT,CAISTGIEEKLFF,once,TRBV10-3,NA,13,TRBJ1-4
TGTGCCAGCAGCCTCCGCGACGAGCAGTACTTC,CASSLRDEQYF,NA,TRBV5-6,NA,11,TRBJ2-7
TGTGCGACTAGCGGGGGCCAAGAGACCCAGTACTTC,CATSGGQETQYF,NA,TRBV19,TRBD2,12,TRBJ2-5
TGTGCCAGCAGCACTCGACAGGGACCCGGGGAGCTGTTTTTT,CASSTRQGPGELFF,NA,TRBV7-9,TRBD1,14,TRBJ2-2
TGTGCCAGCAGTAAGTCGGGACAGGGGGGCACTGAAGCTTTCTTT,CASSKSGQGGTEAFF,NA,TRBV6-6,TRBD1,15,TRBJ1-1
TGTGCCAGCAGTTCCGTGACAGGGACTGAAGCTTTCTTT,CASSSVTGTEAFF,NA,TRBV6-1,TRBD1,13,TRBJ1-1
TGCAGCGCCTCTAACACTGAAGCTTTCTTT,CSASNTEAFF,few,TRBV29-1,NA,10,TRBJ1-1
TGTGCCAGCAGACAGACACTCCGAGCCTACAATGAGCAGTTCTTC,CASRQTLRAYNEQFF,NA,TRBV6-6,NA,15,TRBJ2-1
TGTGCCAGCAGCGTAGACTCGGTGGGGACAGAAGCTTTCTTT,CASSVDSVGTEAFF,once,TRBV9,NA,14,TRBJ1-1
TGCGCCAGCTCGGTGCGGCGTAGCTGGGACGAGCAGTACTTC,CASSVRRSWDEQYF,NA,TRBV5-1,NA,14,TRBJ2-7
TGTGCCAGTAGTATTGAGAACCTGAACACTGAAGCTTTCTTT,CASSIENLNTEAFF,once,TRBV19,NA,14,TRBJ1-1
TGTGCCAGCAGCTTAGCCGGGACAGAAGAGACCCAGTACTTC,CASSLAGTEETQYF,NA,TRBV6-1,TRBD1,14,TRBJ2-5
TGTGCCAGGGCCGGGACAGGGGGCCCAGATACGCAGTATTTT,CARAGTGGPDTQYF,NA,TRBV30,TRBD1,14,TRBJ2-3
TGTGCCAGCAGTCCGGGGAGCTCCTATAATTCACCCCTCCACTTT,CASSPGSSYNSPLHF,NA,TRBV2,NA,15,TRBJ1-6
TGTGCCATCAGTGAGTCGGCAGAGACCCAGTACTTC,CAISESAETQYF,NA,TRBV10-3,NA,12,TRBJ2-5
TGCGCCAGCAGCTTCGGGGAAACCACAGATACGCAGTATTTT,CASSFGETTDTQYF,NA,TRBV5-1,NA,14,TRBJ2-3
TGTGCCAGCAGCGCTAGGCAGGGTAGTCTCAACAATGAGCAGTTCTTC,CASSARQGSLNNEQFF,NA,TRBV9,NA,16,TRBJ2-1
TGTGCTAGTGGAACTGATAAGGGGTTGGAGACCCAGTACTTC,CASGTDKGLETQYF,NA,TRBV12-5,NA,14,TRBJ2-5
TGTGCCAGCAGTCCCTCAGCGTTCTATGGCTACACCTTC,CASSPSAFYGYTF,once,TRBV27,NA,13,TRBJ1-2
TGTGCCAGCAGCTTAAACAGGGACCACGAGCAGTACTTC,CASSLNRDHEQYF,NA,TRBV11-3,NA,13,TRBJ2-7
TGCGCCAGCAGCTTGGACAGGGTAAGGGATGAGCAGTTCTTC,CASSLDRVRDEQFF,NA,TRBV5-1,NA,14,TRBJ2-1
TGTGCCAGCAGTTACTCGCGTGGGGCTAACAATCAGCCCCAGCATTTT,CASSYSRGANNQPQHF,once,TRBV6-6,NA,16,TRBJ1-5
TGTGCCAGCAGCCCCAGCGGGTCGCGAGCTGGTGAGCAGTTCTTC,CASSPSGSRAGEQFF,NA,TRBV9,NA,15,TRBJ2-1
TGTGCCAGTTCAGGGTGCAGTTGCTCCCCGAACACTGAAGCTTTCTTT,CASSGCSCSPNTEAFF,NA,TRBV7-9,NA,16,TRBJ1-1
TGTGCCAGCAGTCCAGGGGGCTTCTCTGGAAACACCATATATTTT,CASSPGGFSGNTIYF,NA,TRBV6-1,TRBD1,15,TRBJ1-3
TGTGCCAGCAGTGACAGGGTAATTTTACCCCTCCACTTT,CASSDRVILPLHF,NA,TRBV6-5,TRBD1,13,TRBJ1-6
TGCGCCAGCAGCCAAGACGTCTTTGGCGAGACCCAGTACTTC,CASSQDVFGETQYF,NA,TRBV4-1,NA,14,TRBJ2-5
TGTGCCTGGAGTCGGACAGGGGGGAGTCAGCCCCAGCATTTT,CAWSRTGGSQPQHF,NA,TRBV30,TRBD1,14,TRBJ1-5
TGTGCCAGCAGTCCAATTTACAGGGCTGGCTACACCTTC,CASSPIYRAGYTF,once,TRBV28,NA,13,TRBJ1-2
TGTGCCAGCAGCTCCGGGACAGGGGGCGCTGGGGCCAACGTCCTGACTTTC,CASSSGTGGAGANVLTF,NA,TRBV11-3,TRBD1,17,TRBJ2-6
TGCAGCGTTACGGGACTAGCGGGAACCGGGGAGCTGTTTTTT,CSVTGLAGTGELFF,once,TRBV29-1,TRBD2,14,TRBJ2-2
TGTGCCAGCAGTTTATGGGGTTCTGCAGGGGGCGCGGATACGCAGTATTTT,CASSLWGSAGGADTQYF,NA,TRBV28,TRBD1,17,TRBJ2-3
TGTGCCAGCAGCTTGGCCCGGGGGTACAACACAGATACGCAGTATTTT,CASSLARGYNTDTQYF,once,TRBV5-4,NA,16,TRBJ2-3
TGTGCCAATAGCGGGAGGGCCGGTGAGACCCAGTACTTC,CANSGRAGETQYF,NA,TRBV2,TRBD2,13,TRBJ2-5
TGTGCCAGCAGGCGGACAGGGGGCGGTGAGCAGTTCTTC,CASRRTGGGEQFF,NA,TRBV25-1,TRBD1,13,TRBJ2-1
TGTGCCAGCAGTCGCACCGGGGATCAGGGAGGGTTCGCCTACGAGCAGTACTTC,CASSRTGDQGGFAYEQYF,NA,TRBV28,TRBD2,18,TRBJ2-7
TGTGCCAGCTCACTCACAGGGGCCGGGATCTATAGCAATCAGCCCCAGCATTTT,CASSLTGAGIYSNQPQHF,once,TRBV18,TRBD1,18,TRBJ1-5
TGTGCCTGGGGTGGGGGTAGCGGAAACACAGATACGCAGTATTTT,CAWGGGSGNTDTQYF,NA,TRBV30,NA,15,TRBJ2-3
TGCGCCAGCAGCCCGGGAGGCCCCGGGGTCCTGCCCCAGCATTTT,CASSPGGPGVLPQHF,NA,TRBV5-1,NA,15,TRBJ1-5
TGTGCCAGCTCACCAGGGACAGGGGCCGAGACCCAGTACTTC,CASSPGTGAETQYF,NA,TRBV18,TRBD1,14,TRBJ2-5
TGTGCCAGCTCACCGGGACTAGCGAATGAGCAGTTCTTC,CASSPGLANEQFF,NA,TRBV18,TRBD2,13,TRBJ2-1
TGCAGCGTTGAAAAAGGGAGGGGAAACATTCAGTACTTC,CSVEKGRGNIQYF,NA,TRBV29-1,TRBD2,13,TRBJ2-4
TGCGCCAGCAGCTTGGTACCTTCTAGCGGGAGAAAACTGTACGAGCAGTACTTC,CASSLVPSSGRKLYEQYF,NA,TRBV5-1,TRBD2,18,TRBJ2-7
TGTGCCAGCAGTGGGGACATGAACACTGAAGCTTTCTTT,CASSGDMNTEAFF,NA,TRBV2,NA,13,TRBJ1-1